This is a list of T cell receptor beta chains from one sample in a study of CXCR3-negative and CXCR3-positive naive CD8 T cells. TCRdb reprocessed the 5' RACE reads and keeps a single row for each CDR3 protein, giving no DNA. The data include approximately 47,000 distinct CDR3 sequences; the top ten clones carry roughly 2.4%. Sample: naive CXCR3- CD8+ T cells from blood. Source of these receptors: a human donor in good health. Some clones in this sample may be carry-over from other donors' samples. Both conserved end residues are part of each CDR3.

V: TRBV6-1
J: TRBJ2-2
CDR3: CASREGQGNTGELSF

V: TRBV7-6
J: TRBJ1-4
CDR3: CASSSEASNGEKLFF

V: TRBV7-6
J: TRBJ2-5
CDR3: CASSSGLAGGPQETQYF

V: TRBV5-5
J: TRBJ2-1
CDR3: CASSLVGDEQFF

V: TRBV20-1
J: TRBJ2-7
CDR3: CSAEILGLPEQYF

V: TRBV5-1
J: TRBJ1-1
CDR3: CASSLEGPGTEAFF

V: TRBV6-6
J: TRBJ1-5
CDR3: CASSYDTDFQPQHF

V: TRBV20-1
J: TRBJ2-7
CDR3: CSATGQGNYEQYF

V: TRBV28
J: TRBJ1-2
CDR3: CASSFGWKELDYGYTF

V: TRBV10-3
J: TRBJ2-1
CDR3: CAIKGGADYNEQFF

V: TRBV7-9
J: TRBJ2-5
CDR3: CASSSTVGMETQYF

V: TRBV4-1
J: TRBJ2-7
CDR3: CASSQDKEGRGGPPSYEQYF

V: TRBV20-1
J: TRBJ2-3
CDR3: CSARDLGGVGDTQYF

V: TRBV3-1
J: TRBJ2-6
CDR3: CASSAGQERSGANVLTF

V: TRBV9
J: TRBJ2-2
CDR3: CASSVWAAPNTGELFF

V: TRBV20-1
J: TRBJ2-7
CDR3: CSAKGQGYEQYF

V: TRBV2
J: TRBJ2-3
CDR3: CASTRARDTQYF

V: TRBV28
J: TRBJ2-7
CDR3: CASSLGSSLNYEQYF

V: TRBV6-5
J: TRBJ2-3
CDR3: CASSYSSLGAHLTDTQYF

V: TRBV27
J: TRBJ1-5
CDR3: CASSAGARGNQPQHF

V: TRBV20-1
J: TRBJ2-3
CDR3: CSARDPGGGANTQYF

V: TRBV29-1
J: TRBJ2-1
CDR3: CSVAPEQGNSYNEQFF

V: TRBV6-6
J: TRBJ2-3
CDR3: CASSYGVQTSTDTQYF

V: TRBV28
J: TRBJ2-4
CDR3: CASSLLADPKNIQYF

V: TRBV12-3/TRBV12-4
J: TRBJ2-5
CDR3: CASSRETDTIQETQYF

V: TRBV7-8
J: TRBJ2-7
CDR3: CASSLEPSGRNEQYF

V: TRBV29-1
J: TRBJ2-7
CDR3: CSVISTHEQYF

V: TRBV14
J: TRBJ2-7
CDR3: CASSQVSGTGWEQYF

V: TRBV24-1
J: TRBJ2-1
CDR3: CATSDRLAGPTYNEQFF

V: TRBV5-5
J: TRBJ2-5
CDR3: CASSWGDWTEQETQYF

V: TRBV28
J: TRBJ1-5
CDR3: CASSPILRDMGYSNQPQHF

V: TRBV3-1
J: TRBJ2-2
CDR3: CASSLGRPNTGELFF

V: TRBV7-6
J: TRBJ2-7
CDR3: CASSLFTGGSSYEQYF

V: TRBV4-1
J: TRBJ2-3
CDR3: CASSLSGGARDTQYF

V: TRBV28
J: TRBJ2-2
CDR3: CASSPQGGRETGELFF

V: TRBV11-2
J: TRBJ2-7
CDR3: CATERSGGYEQYF

V: TRBV13
J: TRBJ2-7
CDR3: CASSSRDRTYEQYF

V: TRBV23-1
J: TRBJ1-5
CDR3: CASSQSGYREVPYSNQPQHF

V: TRBV9
J: TRBJ2-7
CDR3: CASSGRGQGNEQYF

V: TRBV6-2/TRBV6-3
J: TRBJ2-1
CDR3: CASSWDYREYNEQFF

V: TRBV20-1
J: TRBJ1-2
CDR3: CSANVFRDRINYGYTF

V: TRBV12-3/TRBV12-4
J: TRBJ1-2
CDR3: CASSGQEYGYTF

V: TRBV7-9
J: TRBJ2-1
CDR3: CASSIPGTGYNEQFF

V: TRBV28
J: TRBJ2-7
CDR3: CASSFLGTGVPYEQYF

V: TRBV29-1
J: TRBJ2-1
CDR3: CSGRTSGSYNEQFF

V: TRBV7-3
J: TRBJ2-1
CDR3: CASSPRGEANEQFF

V: TRBV4-2
J: TRBJ2-2
CDR3: CASRHTGPKNTGELFF

V: TRBV7-2
J: TRBJ1-1
CDR3: CASSGRGFVFTEAFF

V: TRBV29-1
J: TRBJ2-2
CDR3: CSVLKGATNTGELFF

V: TRBV29-1
J: TRBJ2-1
CDR3: CSVEGAGTRRNEQFF